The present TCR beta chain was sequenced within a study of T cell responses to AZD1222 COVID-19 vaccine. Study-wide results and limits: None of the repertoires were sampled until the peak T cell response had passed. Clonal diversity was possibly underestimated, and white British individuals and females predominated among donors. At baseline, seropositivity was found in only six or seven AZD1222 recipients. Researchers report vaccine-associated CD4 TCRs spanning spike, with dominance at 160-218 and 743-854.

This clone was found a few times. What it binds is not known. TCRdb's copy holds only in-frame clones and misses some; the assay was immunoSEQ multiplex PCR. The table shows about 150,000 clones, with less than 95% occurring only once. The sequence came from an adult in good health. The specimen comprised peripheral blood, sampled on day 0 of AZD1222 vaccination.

The CDR3 sequence is CASSLGGLGNQPQHF. CDR3 coding DNA: TGTGCCAGCAGCTTAGGCGGGCTCGGCAATCAGCCCCAGCATTTT. The V and J genes are TRBV28 and TRBJ1-5, with D hard to call. Germline lookup yields CDR1 MDHEN and CDR2 SYDVKM. The CDR3 length is 15 residues. The ends were cut back, 6 bases at V and 2 bases at J, with 14 bases in the middle.